This T cell receptor beta chain emerged from a study of blood T cell repertoires in COVID-19. Study-level information: There were acute and convalescent COVID-19 samples, and they came from the United States, Italy and Spain. T cells, B-cell-depleted T cells, or PBMCs provided the cDNA or gDNA that served as material.

The authors' processing: Reference gene primer amplification in the assay estimated nucleated cell counts. TCRdb's copy holds only in-frame clones and misses some; the assay was immunoSEQ multiplex PCR. V and J calls and clone size are as listed in that table; D and trimming were resolved from the DNA. There are 100,000 or so clones in the sample; more than 85% occur only once, and 3% lies in the top ten. Looked up from germline, CDR1 is SGHVS and CDR2 is FQNEAQ. This CDR3 is built from 14 residues. Losses at the gene ends were 5 bases for V and 7 bases for J; bases not matched to a gene: 5. This chain uses TRBV7-8 with TRBJ1-6; 7 bases are shared with TRBD1. This receptor was obtained from a man aged 50-60 years with active or convalescent COVID-19. What was sequenced was peripheral blood. In DNA form, the CDR3 reads TGTGCCAGCAGCACTCGGGACAGAAATTCACCCCTCCACTTT. It encodes CASSTRDRNSPLHF.